This T cell receptor beta chain comes out of a study of cytomegalovirus exposure and HLA in healthy donors. Per the germline V gene, CDR1 is SGHTA and CDR2 is FQGTGA. The CDR3 runs 13 residues. V was pared by 0 bases and J by 4 bases, with 6 bases between. PCR used 60 Vbeta primers and 13 Jbeta primers. Measured with immunoSEQ multiplex PCR; TCRdb has only the in-frame clones, and not every one. This table holds approximately 110,000 clones, 15% found once. The V call is TRBV7-3, the J call TRBJ1-1; D call uncertain. Source material: PBMCs. The origin of this receptor is a woman aged 18-29 years in good health and CMV-seronegative. CDR3 region: CASSLTWSTEAFF. For the CDR3, the DNA is TGTGCCAGCAGCTTAACGTGGAGCACTGAAGCTTTCTTT. Combining the CDR3 with reference TRBV7-3 and TRBJ1-1 gives the whole variable domain GAGVSQTPSNKVTEKGKYVELRCDPISGHTALYWYRQSLGQGPEFLIYFQGTGAADDSGLPNDRFFAVRPEGSVSTLKIQRTERGDSAVYLCASSLTWSTEAFFGQGTRLTVV.